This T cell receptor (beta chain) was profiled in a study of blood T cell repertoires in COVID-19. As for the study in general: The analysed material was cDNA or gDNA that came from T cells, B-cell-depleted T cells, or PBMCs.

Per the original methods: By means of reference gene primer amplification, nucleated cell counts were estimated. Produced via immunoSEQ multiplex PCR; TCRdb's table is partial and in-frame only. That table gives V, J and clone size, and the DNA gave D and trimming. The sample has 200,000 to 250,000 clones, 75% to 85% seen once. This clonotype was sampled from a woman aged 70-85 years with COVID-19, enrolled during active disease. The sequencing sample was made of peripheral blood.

This chain's CDR3 is CASSSNGLFYEQYF. The CDR3 nucleotides read TGTGCCAGCAGCTCGAACGGACTATTCTACGAGCAGTACTTC. The chain has TRBV7-2 and TRBJ2-7; D possibly corresponds to TRBD2 (6 bases). CDR3 size: 14 residues. CDR1 SGHTA and CDR2 FQGNSA come from the germline V gene. V lost 4 bases to trimming and J lost 3 bases, with 13 bases between them.